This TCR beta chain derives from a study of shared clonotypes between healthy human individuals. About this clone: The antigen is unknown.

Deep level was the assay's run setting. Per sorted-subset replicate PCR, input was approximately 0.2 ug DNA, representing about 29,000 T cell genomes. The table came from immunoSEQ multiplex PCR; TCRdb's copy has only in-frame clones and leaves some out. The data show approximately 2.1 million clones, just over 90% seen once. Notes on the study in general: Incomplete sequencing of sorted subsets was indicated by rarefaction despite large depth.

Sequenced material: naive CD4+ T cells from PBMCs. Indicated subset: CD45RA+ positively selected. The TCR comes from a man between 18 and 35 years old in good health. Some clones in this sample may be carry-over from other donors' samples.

CDR3 loop: CASSSSFTNEQFF. For the CDR3, the DNA is TGTGCCAGCAGTTCATCCTTTACTAATGAGCAGTTCTTC. V is TRBV6-5 and J is TRBJ2-1; no definite D call. The germline V gene encodes CDR1 MNHEY and CDR2 SVGAGI. Trimming took 4 bases from V and 7 from J, leaving 11 bases between them. CDR3 length: 13 amino acids.